Following are 21 T cell receptor beta chains from one sample sequenced in a study of blood T cells in healthy people across ages. Using a J-beta primer mix together with a sample-barcoded 5' primer, a second PCR was run for roughly 6 to 12 cycles. Each CDR3 protein gets one entry after TCRdb re-called the 5' RACE reads with MiXCR. The sample includes about 1.8 million distinct CDR3 sequences, 49% of them seen just once. The specimen was blood. The receptor set was obtained from a woman aged 40 to 50 in good health.

The gene calls are TRBV11-1 and TRBJ2-1; D might be TRBD1 (6 bases). Germline values: CDR1 SGHAT, CDR2 FQDESV (reference sequence). Trimming pared 1 base from V and 6 bases from J, leaving 13 bases between. The CDR3 loop spans 15 amino acids. The CDR3 loop is CASSLGKLQGNEQFF. The CDR3 DNA reads as TGTGCCAGCAGCTTAGGGAAGTTACAGGGCAATGAGCAGTTCTTC. Filled out from reference TRBV11-1 and TRBJ2-1, the complete variable domain reads EAEVAQSPRYKITEKSQAVAFWCDPISGHATLYWYRQILGQGPELLVQFQDESVVDDSQLPKDRFSAERLKGVDSTLKIQPAELGDSAMYLCASSLGKLQGNEQFFGPGTRLTVL.

This chain connects TRBV28 to TRBJ1-2; no reliable D call. Germline V lookup: CDR1 MDHEN, CDR2 SYDVKM. The V end lost 4 bases, the J end lost 4 bases, and 13 bases lay between the germline ends. The CDR3 loop spans 14 amino acids. Written as DNA, the CDR3 is TGTGCCAGCAGTTCCGAAGGTCCAAGCTATGGCTACACCTTC. Translated, it gives CASSSEGPSYGYTF.

This clonotype was observed a single time. The J gene is TRBJ1-2, the V gene TRBV9, with D possibly matching TRBD1 (5 bases). CDR3 length: 14 residues. Germline loops: CDR1 SGDLS, CDR2 YYNGEE. Trimming removed 0 bases at V and 4 bases at J, with 10 bases between. The CDR3 DNA is TGTGCCAGCAGCGTAGCAGACAGCCGCTATGGCTACACCTTC. Protein product: CASSVADSRYGYTF.

The chain couples TRBV6-5 to TRBJ1-6; D is perhaps TRBD1 (5 bases). This CDR3 is 13 amino acids long. Trimming took 0 bases from V and 9 from J, leaving 6 bases between them. Germline lookup yields CDR1 MNHEY and CDR2 SVGAGI. CDR3 DNA: TGTGCCAGCAGTTACTCGCAGGGTTCACCCCTCCACTTT. This encodes CASSYSQGSPLHF.

This clonotype was observed a few times. The chain recombines TRBV5-1 with TRBJ2-3; TRBD1 might be the D (6 bases). From germline, CDR1 is SGHRS and CDR2 YFSETQ. CDR3 length equals 14 residues. Between the trimmed V and J ends, which lost 6 bases and 6 bases, there was a span of 17 bases. As DNA, the CDR3 is TGCGCCAGCAACCTGAACAGGGATTGGGATACGCAGTATTTT. Its protein is CASNLNRDWDTQYF.

This chain links TRBV27 with TRBJ1-2; D is undetermined. The CDR3 has 14 amino acids. V was cut by 4 bases and J by 8 bases, with 17 bases left in between. Germline assignment: CDR1 MNHEY and CDR2 SMNVEV (reference sequence). This CDR3 reads CASSSRVGKEGYTF. In DNA, the CDR3 is TGTGCCAGCAGTTCCCGGGTAGGGAAGGAAGGCTACACCTTC.

The V gene is TRBV12-3 or TRBV12-4, the J gene TRBJ1-2; D gene ambiguous. This CDR3 is 16 amino acids long. Between the trimmed V and J ends, which lost 5 bases and 0 bases, there was a span of 16 bases. The CDR3 loop reads CASSNGQAEANYGYTF. Written as DNA, the CDR3 is TGTGCCAGCAGTAACGGGCAGGCAGAAGCTAACTATGGCTACACCTTC.

This clonotype was found a few times. This rearrangement joins TRBV29-1 to TRBJ1-1; no clear D. Germline CDR1 reads SQVTM; CDR2 reads ANQGSEA. Between the trimmed V and J ends, which lost 0 bases and 5 bases, there was a span of 13 bases. CDR3 length equals 14 residues. The CDR3 DNA is TGCAGCGTTGAAGATCCTTCCGGAGGGACTGAAGCTTTCTTT. Protein: CSVEDPSGGTEAFF.

The chain uses TRBV15 and TRBJ1-1, with D possibly TRBD1 on 6 matching bases. CDR3 length equals 15 residues. V was clipped by 0 bases and J by 1 base, with 9 bases between them. CDR1 and CDR2 (germline): LNHNV, YYDKDF (reference sequence). The CDR3 nucleotides are TGTGCCACCAGCAGAGATAAGGGGGAGAACACTGAAGCTTTCTTT. Protein sequence: CATSRDKGENTEAFF.

The chain carries TRBV4-3 and TRBJ1-2; D might be TRBD1 (5 bases). The CDR3 spans 18 residues. Germline lookup yields CDR1 LGHNA and CDR2 YSLEER. V was shortened by 0 bases and J by 4 bases, with 21 bases between the two germline ends. CDR3 sequence reads: CASSQDGDPRVWSYGYTF. CDR3 bases: TGCGCCAGCAGCCAAGATGGGGATCCCAGGGTTTGGAGCTATGGCTACACCTTC.

As DNA, the CDR3 is TGTGCCAGCAGTTTTGGGACAGGCATCAGTGACGAGCAGTACTTC. It is translated as CASSFGTGISDEQYF. V is TRBV7-2 and J is TRBJ2-7; 8 nucleotides line up with TRBD1. The germline V gene has CDR1 SGHTA and CDR2 FQGNSA. Germline trimming cut 6 bases from V and 5 bases from J; bases unmatched to any gene: 12. The CDR3 is 15 residues long.

This clonotype was recorded a few times. The V gene is TRBV29-1, the J gene TRBJ2-7, with no clear D. V lost 4 bases, J lost 4 bases, and 14 bases lay in between. The V gene's germline CDR1 is SQVTM and CDR2 ANQGSEA. This CDR3 has 13 amino acids. The CDR3 bases are TGCAGCGTTGTAGGTGACGGGCGGTACGAGCAGTACTTC. As protein: CSVVGDGRYEQYF.

The CDR3 sequence is CASSETTQRATNEKLFF. Here the CDR3 DNA reads TGTGCCAGCAGTGAGACTACCCAGCGAGCAACTAATGAAAAACTGTTTTTT. This chain links TRBV6-4 with TRBJ1-4; D is unresolved. The CDR3 is 17 amino acids. Germline V gives CDR1 MRHNA, CDR2 SNTAGT. V dropped 3 bases and J dropped 0 bases, with 14 bases sitting between them.

The chain uses TRBV14 and TRBJ2-2, with D unclear. This CDR3 spans 15 amino acids. Per germline, CDR1 SGHDN and CDR2 FVKESK. The ends were cut back, 3 bases at V and 2 bases at J, with 10 bases in the middle. In DNA, the CDR3 is TGTGCCAGCAGCCAGGAGACAAGAAACACCGGGGAGCTGTTTTTT. This translates into CASSQETRNTGELFF.

There are a few counts of this clonotype. V usage is TRBV4-3 and J usage is TRBJ1-2; D remains unclear. The V and J ends lost 1 base and 7 bases respectively, with 10 bases between them. Germline V gene data show CDR1 as LGHNA and CDR2 as YSLEER. This CDR3 contains 13 residues. The CDR3 DNA follows: TGCGCCAGCAGCCAAGTTTACGGGTCTGGCTACACCTTC. This gives the protein CASSQVYGSGYTF.

The CDR3 spells CASSFGHRLYEQYF. The DNA of the CDR3 is TGTGCCAGCAGCTTCGGACATCGACTCTACGAGCAGTACTTC. This chain joins TRBV7-8 and TRBJ2-7; a possible D gene is TRBD1 (5 bases). The CDR3 covers 14 residues. From germline, CDR1 is SGHVS and CDR2 FQNEAQ. Between the trimmed V and J ends, which lost 3 bases and 3 bases, there was a span of 12 bases. Looking up the rest from reference TRBV7-8 and TRBJ2-7 gives the full variable domain: GAGVSQSPRYKVAKRGQDVALRCDPISGHVSLFWYQQALGQGPEFLTYFQNEAQLDKSGLPSDRFFAERPEGSVSTLKIQRTQQEDSAVYLCASSFGHRLYEQYFGPGTRLTVT.

The V gene is TRBV5-1, the J gene TRBJ2-3; perhaps TRBD2 as D (5 bases). CDR3 size: 16 residues. The germline V gene has CDR1 SGHRS and CDR2 YFSETQ. V lost 4 bases to trimming and J lost 2 bases, with 17 bases between them. CDR3 protein: CASSIPGGGSTDTQYF. In nucleotides, the CDR3 is TGCGCCAGCAGCATCCCGGGCGGAGGCTCCACAGATACGCAGTATTTT.

This clonotype was observed a few times. The rearrangement links TRBV20-1 to TRBJ2-6; maybe TRBD2 (5 bases). The V end was cut by 1 base, the J end by 0 bases, with 13 bases between. Germline CDR1 reads DFQATT; CDR2 reads SNEGSKA (reference sequence). The CDR3 runs 17 residues. The CDR3 protein is CSARGREPSSGANVLTF. CDR3 sequence (DNA): TGCAGTGCTAGAGGACGGGAACCGAGCTCTGGGGCCAACGTCCTGACTTTC.

This clonotype appeared many times. This sequence joins TRBV29-1 and TRBJ2-5, with D possibly TRBD1 on 6 matching bases. Looked up from germline, CDR1 is SQVTM and CDR2 is ANQGSEA. V was cut by 4 bases and J by 4 bases, with 10 bases left in between. This CDR3 is built from 12 residues. CDR3 sequence (DNA): TGCAGCGTTGTTCGCAGGGGAGAGACCCAGTACTTC. Protein: CSVVRRGETQYF.

The J gene is TRBJ2-7, the V gene TRBV20-1; perhaps TRBD2 as D (6 bases). Germline V gene data show CDR1 as DFQATT and CDR2 as SNEGSKA (reference sequence). The CDR3 has 12 residues. V was clipped by 6 bases and J by 5 bases, with 14 bases between them. The DNA for the CDR3 is TGCAGTGCCACCGGGACTTACGACGAGCAGTACTTC. Protein: CSATGTYDEQYF.

The V and J genes are TRBV12-3 or TRBV12-4 and TRBJ1-2; D remains ambiguous. The V and J ends lost 2 bases and 7 bases respectively, with 8 bases between them. The CDR3 contains 12 residues. The CDR3 bases are TGTGCCAGCAGTTTAAACCAAGGTGGCTACACCTTC. Its protein product is CASSLNQGGYTF.